A selection of T cell receptor beta chains follows, all from one sample in a study of T cells in localized non-small cell lung cancer. This table comes from immunoSEQ multiplex PCR, and its TCRdb copy is limited to in-frame clones, with some not included. Of 75,000 to 80,000 clones detected, more than 75% appear once; the ten largest clones hold 8% to 10%. The input for sequencing was peripheral blood, taken before any cancer treatment. These receptor sequences come from a female donor over 55 with stage I lung adenocarcinoma. Both conserved end residues are part of each CDR3. The D gene is left open where the match is weak.

d_gene: TRBD1
v_gene: TRBV27
j_gene: TRBJ1-2
CDR3aa: CASSPTTGDRLGGGYTF
CDR3nt: TGTGCCAGCAGTCCTACAACCGGGGACAGGTTAGGTGGTGGCTACACCTTC

d_gene: NA
v_gene: TRBV18
j_gene: TRBJ2-2
CDR3aa: CASSPNTGELFF
CDR3nt: TGTGCCAGCTCACCGAACACCGGGGAGCTGTTTTTT

d_gene: NA
v_gene: TRBV30
j_gene: TRBJ1-4
CDR3aa: CAWAQLGTNEKLFF
CDR3nt: TGTGCCTGGGCCCAGCTTGGCACTAATGAAAAACTGTTTTTT

d_gene: TRBD2
v_gene: TRBV5-5
j_gene: TRBJ2-7
CDR3aa: CASSLLSGGSYEQYF
CDR3nt: TGTGCCAGCAGCTTGTTGTCGGGGGGCTCCTACGAGCAGTACTTC

d_gene: TRBD1
v_gene: TRBV28
j_gene: TRBJ2-5
CDR3aa: CASSPGNPGQGYQETQYF
CDR3nt: TGTGCCAGCAGTCCTGGGAACCCGGGACAGGGCTATCAAGAGACCCAGTACTTC

d_gene: TRBD1
v_gene: TRBV25-1
j_gene: TRBJ1-1
CDR3aa: CASSVNRGSTEAFF
CDR3nt: TGTGCCAGCAGTGTAAACAGGGGGTCCACTGAAGCTTTCTTT

d_gene: NA
v_gene: TRBV28
j_gene: TRBJ1-2
CDR3aa: CASSLAGAYGYTF
CDR3nt: TGTGCCAGCAGTTTAGCAGGGGCCTATGGCTACACCTTC

d_gene: TRBD2
v_gene: TRBV6-6
j_gene: TRBJ2-1
CDR3aa: CASSSDKGLAGNEQFF
CDR3nt: TGTGCCAGCAGTTCCGACAAGGGACTAGCGGGAAATGAGCAGTTCTTC

d_gene: NA
v_gene: TRBV29-1
j_gene: TRBJ2-2
CDR3aa: CSVLAENTGELFF
CDR3nt: TGCAGCGTTCTGGCAGAGAACACCGGGGAGCTGTTTTTT

d_gene: NA
v_gene: TRBV7-9
j_gene: TRBJ2-1
CDR3aa: CASSLGYNEQFF
CDR3nt: TGTGCCAGCAGCTTAGGGTACAATGAGCAGTTCTTC

d_gene: NA
v_gene: TRBV5-6
j_gene: TRBJ1-1
CDR3aa: CASSLEQLSTEAFF
CDR3nt: TGTGCCAGCAGCCTAGAACAGCTTTCCACTGAAGCTTTCTTT